Shown below are 12 T cell receptor beta chains from a single sample sequenced in a study of long-term antiretroviral therapy in people with HIV. A v3.0 immunoSEQ assay was performed at survey level. The data were produced by immunoSEQ multiplex PCR, yet TCRdb's version contains in-frame clones alone and is incomplete. The sample includes about 27,000 clones, over 80% of them seen just once. This specimen was unsorted PBMCs, taken 0.8 years before starting antiretroviral therapy. These receptors were collected from a man aged 18 to 30 with HIV.

The chain is built from TRBV29-1 and TRBJ1-4; TRBD1 agrees at 7 bases. In germline, CDR1 is SQVTM, CDR2 ANQGSEA. V was pared by 4 bases and J by 7 bases, with 9 bases of the junction left unmatched. This CDR3 is 14 amino acids long. The CDR3 sequence is CSVGSGGRPEKLFF. The CDR3, as DNA: TGCAGCGTTGGCTCAGGGGGGCGCCCTGAAAAACTGTTTTTT. The variable domain in full, with the rest retrieved from reference TRBV29-1 and TRBJ1-4, is SAVISQKPSRDICQRGTSLTIQCQVDSQVTMMFWYRQQPGQSLTLIATANQGSEATYESGFVIDKFPISRPNLTFSTLTVSNMSPEDSSIYLCSVGSGGRPEKLFFGSGTQLSVL.

The chain combines TRBV18 with TRBJ1-2; D is uncertain. The V gene lost 5 bases and the J gene lost 6 bases, with 19 bases spanning the gap. CDR3 length equals 15 residues. Germline CDR1 is KGHSH and CDR2 is LQKENI. CDR3 residues: CASSFTAGTGDGYTF. CDR3 DNA sequence: TGTGCCAGCTCATTTACAGCGGGAACCGGGGATGGCTACACCTTC.

In DNA form, the CDR3 reads TGTGCCAGCAGCCGAGAGTCGTATAGCAAGGAGACCCAGTACTTC. It is translated as CASSRESYSKETQYF. The chain carries TRBV7-2 and TRBJ2-5; D unresolved. Per germline, CDR1 SGHTA and CDR2 FQGNSA. The V gene lost 5 bases and the J gene lost 5 bases, with 18 bases spanning the gap. This CDR3 has 15 residues. Full variable domain (outside the CDR3, taken from reference TRBV7-2 and TRBJ2-5): GAGVSQSPSNKVTEKGKDVELRCDPISGHTALYWYRQSLGQGLEFLIYFQGNSAPDKSGLPSDRFSAERTGGSVSTLTIQRTQQEDSAVYLCASSRESYSKETQYFGPGTRLLVL.

The CDR3 DNA sequence: TGTGCCAGTAGTATTCTAAAGGCCGGCACTGAAGCTTTCTTT. Protein sequence: CASSILKAGTEAFF. This chain joins TRBV19 and TRBJ1-1; no clear D. V shed 3 bases and J shed 4 bases, with 12 bases lying between them. CDR1 is LNHDA and CDR2 is SQIVND in the germline V gene (reference sequence). CDR3 length: 14 residues.

V and J are TRBV9 and TRBJ1-2; weak D call: TRBD1 (5 bases). Trimming pared 3 bases from V and 3 bases from J, leaving 18 bases between. In germline, CDR1 is SGDLS, CDR2 YYNGEE. The CDR3 is made up of 16 amino acids. The CDR3 loop reads CASSADPGPLDYGYTF. CDR3 nucleotides: TGTGCCAGCAGCGCGGACCCAGGGCCCTTAGACTATGGCTACACCTTC.

This rearrangement joins TRBV9 to TRBJ2-5, with 7 bases aligning to TRBD2. V shed 3 bases and J 9 bases; nucleotides not matched to a gene: 8. In germline, CDR1 is SGDLS, CDR2 YYNGEE. This CDR3 contains 13 residues. The CDR3 DNA reads TGTGCCAGCAGCGCCGGGGGGAAGAGACCCCAGTACTTC. Protein: CASSAGGKRPQYF. Full variable domain (missing parts from reference TRBV9 and TRBJ2-5): DSGVTQTPKHLITATGQRVTLRCSPRSGDLSVYWYQQSLDQGLQFLIQYYNGEERAKGNILERFSAQQFPDLHSELNLSSLELGDSALYFCASSAGGKRPQYFGPGTRLLVL.

A few counts support this clone. This rearrangement joins TRBV29-1 to TRBJ1-2; the D is unclear. V was trimmed by 6 bases and J by 2 bases, leaving 7 bases between them. The CDR3 runs 11 residues. Germline values: CDR1 SQVTM, CDR2 ANQGSEA. In nucleotides, the CDR3 is TGCAGCGTCACAGCGAACTATGGCTACACCTTC. Translation: CSVTANYGYTF.

The V call is TRBV5-1, the J call TRBJ2-1; possible D gene TRBD1, 6 bases. Germline V CDR1 and CDR2: SGHRS, YFSETQ. The CDR3 consists of 14 residues. The V end lost 7 bases, the J end lost 6 bases, and 17 bases lay between the germline ends. The CDR3 sequence: CASFTDRSLNEQFF. CDR3 in DNA: TGCGCCAGCTTTACCGACAGGTCGCTCAATGAGCAGTTCTTC.

This clone was seen a handful of times. The chain uses TRBV10-3 and TRBJ1-2; D is uncertain. V lost 3 bases and J 0 bases, leaving 11 bases between the germline ends. This CDR3 has 15 residues. Germline V gene sequence: CDR1 ENHRY, CDR2 SYGVKD. The DNA for the CDR3 is TGTGCCATCAGTGATTACGAGGGCCCTAACTATGGCTACACCTTC. This codes for CAISDYEGPNYGYTF.

This rearrangement joins TRBV27 to TRBJ2-7; 8 nucleotides align to TRBD2. The germline CDR1 and CDR2 sequences are MNHEY and SMNVEV (reference sequence). There are 15 residues in the CDR3. Trimming took 6 bases from V and 6 from J; bases not matched to a gene: 13. CDR3 residues: CASRLGYGRASEQYF. The CDR3 region has the DNA TGTGCCAGCAGGCTTGGGTACGGGAGGGCCTCCGAGCAGTACTTC.

The gene calls are TRBV7-3 and TRBJ2-2; 7 positions match TRBD2. Germline V CDR1 and CDR2: SGHTA, FQGTGA. The J segment lost 5 bases and the V segment lost 5 bases, leaving 2 bases of the junction unmatched. The CDR3 length is 13 residues. The CDR3 region is CASSIGGTGELFF. CDR3 coding DNA: TGTGCCAGCAGCATCGGGGGGACCGGGGAGCTGTTTTTT.

The chain is built from TRBV5-6 and TRBJ1-6, with TRBD1 identical over 10 bases. The CDR3 is made up of 18 amino acids. With 4 bases clipped from V and 0 bases from J, the junction kept 7 bases outside the gene matches. In germline, CDR1 is SGHDT, CDR2 YYEEEE. The CDR3 DNA sequence: TGTGCCAGCAGCCGACAGGGGGCCCTGGGCTCCTATAATTCACCCCTCCACTTT. Its protein product is CASSRQGALGSYNSPLHF. The full variable domain, its missing parts supplied by reference TRBV5-6 and TRBJ1-6, is DAGVTQSPTHLIKTRGQQVTLRCSPKSGHDTVSWYQQALGQGPQFIFQYYEEEERQRGNFPDRFSGHQFPNYSSELNVNALLLGDSALYLCASSRQGALGSYNSPLHFGNGTRLTVT.